This TCR beta chain was documented in a study of blood T cell repertoires in COVID-19. Germline V gives CDR1 SNHLY, CDR2 FYNNEI. Losses at the gene ends were 4 bases for V and 6 bases for J; bases not matched to a gene: 2. The length of the CDR3 is 13 residues. There are a few counts of this clone. Clones were read by immunoSEQ multiplex PCR, and TCRdb kept only the in-frame ones, dropping some. The sample yields roughly 230,000 clones, 82% seen once. The source is a woman aged 80 or over with acute or convalescent COVID-19. The rearrangement joins TRBV2 to TRBJ1-4; 7 bases match TRBD1. Sequencing was done on a sample of peripheral blood. The CDR3 is CASSGQGYEKLFF. CDR3 DNA: TGTGCCAGCAGTGGACAGGGTTATGAAAAACTGTTTTTT.